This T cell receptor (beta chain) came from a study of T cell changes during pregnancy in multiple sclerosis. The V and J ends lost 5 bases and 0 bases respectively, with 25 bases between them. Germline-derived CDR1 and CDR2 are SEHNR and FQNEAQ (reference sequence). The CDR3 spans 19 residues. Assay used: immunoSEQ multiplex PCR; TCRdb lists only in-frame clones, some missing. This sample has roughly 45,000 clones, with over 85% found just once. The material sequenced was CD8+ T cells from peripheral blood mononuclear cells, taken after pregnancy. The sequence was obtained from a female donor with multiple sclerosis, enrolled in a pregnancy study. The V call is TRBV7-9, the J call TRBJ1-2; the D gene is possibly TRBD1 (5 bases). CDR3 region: CASSLNKFSTQDTNYGYTF. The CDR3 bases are TGTGCCAGCAGCCTCAACAAATTCTCGACACAGGATACTAACTATGGCTACACCTTC.